The following is a T cell receptor (beta chain) sequence with its context. This entry belongs to a study of blood T cell repertoires in COVID-19. Study overall: COVID-19 samples from acute and convalescent phases originated in the United States, Italy and Spain.

Measured with immunoSEQ multiplex PCR; TCRdb has only the in-frame clones, and not every one. The data hold 12,000 to 15,000 clones, with 88% observed a single time. The V and J ends lost 6 bases and 4 bases, in that order; junction bases with no gene match: 9. The length of the CDR3 is 15 residues. Per germline, CDR1 MNHEY and CDR2 SVGAGI. Sequences were obtained from peripheral blood. This TCR derives from a human donor in a cohort sampled during active COVID-19. The chain joins TRBV6-5 to TRBJ2-7; 10 positions match TRBD1. CDR3 in amino acids: CASRPDRGRIYEQYF. The CDR3 nucleotides are TGTGCCAGCAGACCCGACAGGGGGCGAATTTACGAGCAGTACTTC.